This entry lists 13 T cell receptor beta chains sequenced from one sample in a study of blood T cells in healthy people across ages. PCR was performed a second time for about 7 to 12 cycles using a sample-barcoded 5' primer and a J-beta primer mix. MiXCR, run by TCRdb on the 5' RACE reads, gives a single entry per CDR3 protein. The sample includes about 1.1 million distinct CDR3 sequences, roughly two fifths of them seen just once. Sequenced material: blood. The source is a man aged 18-30 years in good health.

The V and J genes are TRBV12-3 or TRBV12-4 and TRBJ2-1, with D perhaps matching TRBD1 (5 bases). The germline V and J ends were trimmed by 4 bases and 0 bases, with 16 bases remaining between them. The CDR3 covers 17 residues. This chain's CDR3 is CASSSSGTGFSYNEQFF. CDR3 nucleotide sequence: TGTGCCAGCAGTTCCTCGGGTACAGGTTTCTCCTACAATGAGCAGTTCTTC.

The chain combines TRBV4-1 with TRBJ1-1; D is uncertain. The length of the CDR3 is 13 residues. Germline-derived CDR1 and CDR2 are MGHRA and YSYEKL. Trimming removed 4 bases at V and 2 bases at J, with 8 bases between. In DNA, the CDR3 is TGCGCCAGCAGCCTCTGGATAAACACTGAAGCTTTCTTT. Translating it yields CASSLWINTEAFF.

The chain has TRBV3-1 and TRBJ2-3; TRBD2 aligns across 9 bases. CDR3 size: 16 residues. The J segment lost 1 base and the V segment lost 4 bases, leaving 6 bases of the junction unmatched. Germline values: CDR1 LGHDT, CDR2 YNNKEL (reference sequence). CDR3 DNA sequence: TGTGCCAGCAGCCCGACCGTAGCGGGGGGCACAGATACGCAGTATTTT. Its protein product is CASSPTVAGGTDTQYF.

V usage is TRBV29-1 and J usage is TRBJ2-7, with a weak D call TRBD2 (5 bases). CDR1 SQVTM and CDR2 ANQGSEA come from the germline V gene. This CDR3 comprises 12 residues. Trimming pared 1 base from V and 2 bases from J, leaving 6 bases between. The CDR3 DNA reads TGCAGCGTTGAAGTGGAGGCCTACGAGCAGTACTTC. It translates to CSVEVEAYEQYF.

The chain uses TRBV20-1 and TRBJ1-5; TRBD1 might be the D (5 bases). Germline V lookup: CDR1 DFQATT, CDR2 SNEGSKA (reference sequence). V was shortened by 6 bases and J by 5 bases, with 11 bases between the two germline ends. CDR3 length equals 12 residues. This chain's CDR3 is CSAVGEDQPQHF. The CDR3 nucleotides read TGCAGTGCCGTGGGGGAGGATCAGCCCCAGCATTTT.

Comment on this clonotype: One junction end disagrees with the germline gene, perhaps due to a read error. The chain is built from TRBV6-2 or TRBV6-3 and TRBJ2-3; D is possibly TRBD2 (6 bases). There are 16 residues in the CDR3. The germline gives CDR1 MNHEY, CDR2 SVGEGT. The CDR3 here is CTSSRRWASGTDTQYF. The CDR3 DNA reads TGTACCAGCAGTCGACGATGGGCTAGCGGCACAGATACGCAGTATTTT.

This clonotype was picked up one time. The chain is built from TRBV6-1 and TRBJ2-5, with no clear D. The germline gives CDR1 MNHNS, CDR2 SASEGT. Between the trimmed V and J ends, which lost 4 bases and 2 bases, there was a span of 11 bases. CDR3 length: 14 residues. This CDR3 is CASSGVVVQETQYF. The CDR3 coding sequence is TGTGCCAGCAGTGGGGTAGTCGTTCAAGAGACCCAGTACTTC.

The V gene is TRBV20-1, the J gene TRBJ2-1; D is perhaps TRBD1 (5 bases). CDR3 length: 14 amino acids. Germline V gene lookup returns CDR1 DFQATT and CDR2 SNEGSKA (reference sequence). Trimming shortened V by 6 bases and J by 5 bases, and 17 bases separated the two germline ends. The CDR3, as DNA: TGCAGTGCCGCCTCGCCGCAGGACAACAATGAGCAGTTCTTC. This encodes CSAASPQDNNEQFF.

This clonotype was counted a single time. One end of the junction does not line up with germline, which may come from a read error. The chain uses TRBV11-2 and TRBJ1-2; the D is unclear. CDR1 and CDR2 from the germline V gene are SGHAT and FQNNGV. The CDR3 is made up of 11 amino acids. CDR3 region: CASSLGYGHTF. The CDR3 nucleotides read TGTGCCAGCAGCTTAGGGTATGGCCACACCTTC.

This clonotype was seen a few times. This chain links TRBV10-3 with TRBJ1-5; D unclear. Germline loops: CDR1 ENHRY, CDR2 SYGVKD. The CDR3 has 15 amino acids. V shed 3 bases and J shed 3 bases, with 12 bases lying between them. The CDR3 region is CAISDGRENNQPQHF. The CDR3, as DNA: TGTGCCATCAGTGACGGGCGGGAAAACAATCAGCCCCAGCATTTT.

This clonotype was observed a handful of times. The chain recombines TRBV3-1 with TRBJ2-5, with 7 bases aligning to TRBD1. Germline values: CDR1 LGHDT, CDR2 YNNKEL (reference sequence). The CDR3 extends over 16 amino acids. With V trimmed by 2 bases and J by 3 bases, 9 bases remained unmatched. CDR3 residues: CASSQRDRGQKETQYF. As DNA, the CDR3 is TGTGCCAGCAGCCAAAGAGATCGGGGACAGAAAGAGACCCAGTACTTC.

There are a few counts of this clonotype. The chain joins TRBV13 to TRBJ2-1; unclear D gene. The CDR3 contains 12 residues. Between the trimmed V and J ends, which lost 4 bases and 7 bases, there was a span of 8 bases. Per the germline V gene, CDR1 is PRHDT and CDR2 is FYEKMQ (reference sequence). The CDR3 region is CASSSAENEQFF. The CDR3 region has the DNA TGTGCCAGCAGCTCAGCCGAAAATGAGCAGTTCTTC.

The V call is TRBV6-2 or TRBV6-3, the J call TRBJ2-3; D remains unclear. From germline, CDR1 is MNHEY and CDR2 SVGEGT. This CDR3 has 16 amino acids. Trimming pared 2 bases from V and 3 bases from J, leaving 15 bases between. DNA for the CDR3: TGTGCCAGCAGTTACGTCGGAGAGATGCTGACAGATACGCAGTATTTT. Encoded protein: CASSYVGEMLTDTQYF.